One and the same sample provided the 22 T cell receptor beta chains below, sequenced in a study of blood T cell repertoires in COVID-19. Libraries were prepared by immunoSEQ multiplex PCR; TCRdb keeps only in-frame clonotypes and omits some of them. This sample has around 42,000 clones, with about 86% found just once. What was sequenced was peripheral blood. The source is an older man with acute or convalescent COVID-19.

The V call is TRBV10-3, the J call TRBJ1-5, with unresolved D. Germline V lookup: CDR1 ENHRY, CDR2 SYGVKD. V was shortened by 0 bases and J by 4 bases, with 7 bases between the two germline ends. The CDR3 covers 14 residues. The CDR3 loop is CAISESGGNQPQHF. The CDR3 DNA reads as TGTGCCATCAGTGAGTCCGGAGGGAATCAGCCCCAGCATTTT.

A single count supports this clone. This chain joins TRBV7-2 and TRBJ2-5, with 8 nucleotides matching TRBD2. The CDR3 length is 14 residues. V trimming: 7 bases; J trimming: 1 base; junction bases outside the gene matches: 5. In germline, CDR1 is SGHTA, CDR2 FQGNSA. CDR3 in DNA: TGTGCCAGCAAGGATAGCGGGATCCAAGAGACCCAGTACTTC. Protein sequence: CASKDSGIQETQYF.

DNA of the CDR3: TGTGCCAGCTCGCTCATGGGACTCTCGGCGAACACCGGGGAGCTGTTTTTT. Translated, it gives CASSLMGLSANTGELFF. This chain uses TRBV18 with TRBJ2-2; D might be TRBD2 (6 bases). Trimming left V 6 bases short and J 0 bases short, with 17 bases between. The V gene's germline CDR1 is KGHSH and CDR2 LQKENI. The length of the CDR3 is 17 residues.

The chain couples TRBV27 to TRBJ2-7, with TRBD2 matching over 7 bases. This CDR3 has 16 amino acids. V shed 5 bases and J 0 bases; nucleotides not matched to a gene: 10. The germline CDR1 and CDR2 sequences are MNHEY and SMNVEV (reference sequence). The CDR3 DNA reads TGTGCCAGCAGTCCCCTAAGCGGGGCGAGCTCCTACGAGCAGTACTTC. It specifies CASSPLSGASSYEQYF.

The chain joins TRBV5-6 to TRBJ2-1; 8 nucleotides match TRBD1. V dropped 4 bases and J dropped 5; count of bases not matched to a gene: 14. This CDR3 contains 17 residues. Per the germline V gene, CDR1 is SGHDT and CDR2 is YYEEEE. CDR3 in DNA: TGTGCCAGCAGCCCCGTTCGGGCAGGGGGCCCCGACAATGAGCAGTTCTTC. It specifies CASSPVRAGGPDNEQFF.

This clone was seen a handful of times. This rearrangement joins TRBV30 to TRBJ2-3; D unclear. There are 14 residues in the CDR3. CDR1 is GTSNPN, CDR2 SVGIG, per germline (reference sequence). The V gene lost 2 bases and the J gene lost 3 bases, with 12 bases spanning the gap. CDR3 sequence (DNA): TGTGCCTGGAGTCCAGGTGGTGGTACAGATACGCAGTATTTT. Amino acids: CAWSPGGGTDTQYF.

This clone showed up just a few times. J is TRBJ1-6 and V is TRBV5-1; D possibly corresponds to TRBD1 (5 bases). CDR3 size: 15 residues. CDR1 is SGHRS and CDR2 is YFSETQ in the germline V gene. V lost 4 bases, J lost 7 bases, and 15 bases lay in between. The CDR3 nucleotides are TGCGCCAGCAGCGAAACGGGGGTGGAGAATTCACCCCTCCACTTT. Translating gives CASSETGVENSPLHF.

The gene calls are TRBV7-2 and TRBJ1-5; D not certain. The V gene's germline CDR1 is SGHTA and CDR2 FQGNSA. The ends were cut back, 5 bases at V and 7 bases at J, with 18 bases in the middle. The CDR3 runs 15 residues. The CDR3 nucleotides are TGTGCCAGCAGCCGGACTGGAGGGTTAGGACAGCCCCAGCATTTT. This sequence encodes CASSRTGGLGQPQHF.

This clone was seen only once. The chain combines TRBV6-5 with TRBJ1-1; D is ambiguous. Germline V gives CDR1 MNHEY, CDR2 SVGAGI. V was trimmed by 4 bases and J by 8 bases, leaving 14 bases between them. The CDR3 is made up of 13 amino acids. The CDR3 region is CASSSRELLEAFF. The CDR3 DNA reads as TGTGCCAGCAGTTCCCGGGAGCTTCTAGAAGCTTTCTTT.

The rearrangement joins TRBV27 to TRBJ1-6; D is undetermined. V was cut by 5 bases and J by 5 bases, with 7 bases left in between. The CDR3 contains 13 residues. Germline CDR1 MNHEY, CDR2 SMNVEV (reference sequence). For the CDR3, the DNA is TGTGCCAGCAGTACAGATCATAATTCACCCCTCCACTTT. It is translated as CASSTDHNSPLHF.

The chain employs TRBV5-1 and TRBJ2-2; TRBD1 aligns across 7 bases. Trimming cost V 4 bases and J 1 base; bases outside gene matches: 10. This CDR3 is built from 17 residues. Germline V gene lookup returns CDR1 SGHRS and CDR2 YFSETQ. CDR3 bases: TGCGCCAGCAGCAGAAATCGGGACAGTGGGAACACCGGGGAGCTGTTTTTT. Protein product: CASSRNRDSGNTGELFF.

The chain couples TRBV7-8 to TRBJ2-5, with TRBD2 matching 13 bases. CDR1 is SGHVS, CDR2 FQNEAQ, per germline. V was pared by 5 bases and J by 4 bases, with 7 bases of the junction left unmatched. This CDR3 is 16 amino acids long. CDR3 nucleotide sequence: TGTGCCAGCAGCCTCAAACTAGCGGGAGGGGGAGAGACCCAGTACTTC. Amino acid sequence: CASSLKLAGGGETQYF.

This rearrangement joins TRBV30 to TRBJ1-2; no reliable D call. Germline CDR1 GTSNPN, CDR2 SVGIG (reference sequence). The V gene lost 0 bases and the J gene lost 8 bases, with 13 bases spanning the gap. The CDR3 has 13 amino acids. The chain's CDR3 is CAWSVMGSAGYTF. CDR3 coding DNA: TGTGCCTGGAGTGTAATGGGGAGCGCGGGCTACACCTTC.

This chain joins TRBV7-2 and TRBJ2-2; D is ambiguous. CDR3 length: 15 amino acids. Germline V gene lookup returns CDR1 SGHTA and CDR2 FQGNSA. Deletions cut 2 bases from V and 0 bases from J, with 7 bases between. DNA of the CDR3: TGTGCCAGCAGCTTATCAGGATCGAACACCGGGGAGCTGTTTTTT. As protein: CASSLSGSNTGELFF.

The chain combines TRBV7-2 with TRBJ2-7, with a possible D match to TRBD1 (5 bases). This CDR3 comprises 15 residues. Germline V gives CDR1 SGHTA, CDR2 FQGNSA. V was shortened by 0 bases and J by 1 base, with 10 bases between the two germline ends. The CDR3 spells CASSLAGQGSYEQYF. In DNA, the CDR3 is TGTGCCAGCAGCTTAGCGGGGCAGGGTTCCTACGAGCAGTACTTC.

This clone was observed a few times. The V and J genes are TRBV12-5 and TRBJ2-5, with 11 bases matching TRBD2. Trimming at V came to 1 base and at J to 3 bases, leaving 1 base not matched to a gene. The CDR3 length is 15 residues. Per germline, CDR1 LGHNT and CDR2 FRNRAP. CDR3 sequence (DNA): TGTGCTAGTGGTTTGGGACTAGCGGGAAAAGAGACCCAGTACTTC. Its protein is CASGLGLAGKETQYF.

The V and J genes are TRBV5-4 and TRBJ2-5; the match to TRBD2 covers 7 bases. V was pared by 1 base and J by 8 bases, with 14 bases of the junction left unmatched. CDR1 and CDR2 (germline): SGHNT, YYREEE (reference sequence). The CDR3 spans 16 residues. CDR3: CASSLRVAGGGETQYF. The CDR3, as DNA: TGTGCCAGCAGCTTGAGAGTAGCGGGCGGGGGAGAAACCCAGTACTTC. Looking up the rest from reference TRBV5-4 and TRBJ2-5 gives the full variable domain: ETGVTQSPTHLIKTRGQQVTLRCSSQSGHNTVSWYQQALGQGPQFIFQYYREEENGRGNFPPRFSGLQFPNYSSELNVNALELDDSALYLCASSLRVAGGGETQYFGPGTRLLVL.

The rearrangement links TRBV6-4 to TRBJ1-1; D gene uncertain. V was shortened by 3 bases and J by 0 bases, with 17 bases between the two germline ends. CDR1 is MRHNA and CDR2 is SNTAGT in the germline V gene. The CDR3 sequence is 17 residues long. This chain's CDR3 is CASSEVEETFMNTEAFF. CDR3 DNA: TGTGCCAGCAGTGAGGTTGAGGAGACCTTTATGAACACTGAAGCTTTCTTT.

This clone has a single count. This CDR3 reads CASSTHPGLAARYEQYF. The CDR3 coding sequence is TGTGCCAGTAGTACTCACCCCGGACTAGCGGCGAGATACGAGCAGTACTTC. V and J are TRBV19 and TRBJ2-7; 10 bases line up with TRBD2. With V trimmed by 4 bases and J by 4 bases, 13 bases remained unmatched. Germline values: CDR1 LNHDA, CDR2 SQIVND (reference sequence). The CDR3 runs to 17 residues.

The chain combines TRBV29-1 with TRBJ2-5; TRBD2 aligns across 7 bases. The germline V gene encodes CDR1 SQVTM and CDR2 ANQGSEA. V shed 5 bases and J 0 bases; nucleotides not matched to a gene: 6. CDR3 length: 14 residues. In DNA form, the CDR3 reads TGCAGCGTTTCCGGGACTAAGTACCAAGAGACCCAGTACTTC. It yields the protein CSVSGTKYQETQYF.

The rearrangement links TRBV27 to TRBJ2-5, with D possibly being TRBD1 (6 bases). Looked up from germline, CDR1 is MNHEY and CDR2 is SMNVEV (reference sequence). V lost 4 bases and J lost 2, with 11 bases in between. This CDR3 region has 14 residues. DNA for the CDR3: TGTGCCAGCAGTTCGGGGACACTTCAAGAGACCCAGTACTTC. It specifies CASSSGTLQETQYF.

The genes are TRBV28 and TRBJ1-5; TRBD1 matches at 8 bases. The CDR3 sequence is 15 residues long. The germline V gene encodes CDR1 MDHEN and CDR2 SYDVKM. V dropped 5 bases and J dropped 2; count of bases not matched to a gene: 5. The CDR3 coding sequence is TGTGCCAGCAGTCTGCAGGGGGCTCGCAATCAGCCCCAGCATTTT. Encoded protein: CASSLQGARNQPQHF.